In its sample, the clone carrying this T cell receptor (beta chain) was seen many times. As yet, its antigen is unknown. This entry belongs to a study of T cells after yellow fever vaccination. The V gene lost 5 bases and the J gene lost 6 bases, with 10 bases spanning the gap. CDR1 SGHTA and CDR2 FQGNSA come from the germline V gene. The CDR3 sequence is 13 residues long. Findings of the study overall: Abundant clonotypes (contaminants from the bulk population) could be present in FACS-sorted repertoires.

TCRdb re-called the 5' RACE reads through MiXCR, storing one row per CDR3 protein. This table holds about 69,000 distinct CDR3 sequences, 5.9% found once. The chain couples TRBV7-2 to TRBJ2-2; a possible D gene is TRBD2 (6 bases). This sample comprised CD4+ T cells sorted from PBMCs, obtained more than 14 days after the first yellow fever vaccination. This sequence originates from a man younger than 30 who received the YFV17D yellow fever vaccine. The CDR3 is CASSLLAPGELFF. In DNA, the CDR3 is TGTGCCAGCAGCCTTCTAGCGCCCGGGGAGCTGTTTTTT.